This section outlines one TCR beta chain sequence together with its context. Per the original methods: Estimates of nucleated cell counts were drawn from the amplification of reference gene primers. Repertoires were generated with immunoSEQ multiplex PCR, while TCRdb's copy carries only in-frame clones and drops some. That table gives V, J and clone size, and the DNA gave D and trimming. Of around 77,000 clones in the sample, more than 80% are singletons; the top ten hold under 6%. The data originate from a study of blood T cell repertoires in COVID-19. Study-level background: Acute-phase and convalescent COVID-19 samples originated in the United States, Italy and Spain. PBMCs, B-cell-depleted T cells, or T cells provided the cDNA or gDNA that made up the material.

Per the germline V gene, CDR1 is SGHDT and CDR2 is YYEEEE. Germline trimming cut 4 bases from V and 2 bases from J; bases unmatched to any gene: 10. The CDR3 extends over 16 amino acids. This chain uses TRBV5-6 with TRBJ1-2; 8 nucleotides agree with TRBD1. This receptor was identified in a man at least 80 years old with acute or convalescent COVID-19. The specimen was peripheral blood. CDR3 DNA sequence: TGTGCCAGCAGCCTCAAGGCAGGGGGCTTCAACTATGGCTACACCTTC. Its protein product is CASSLKAGGFNYGYTF.